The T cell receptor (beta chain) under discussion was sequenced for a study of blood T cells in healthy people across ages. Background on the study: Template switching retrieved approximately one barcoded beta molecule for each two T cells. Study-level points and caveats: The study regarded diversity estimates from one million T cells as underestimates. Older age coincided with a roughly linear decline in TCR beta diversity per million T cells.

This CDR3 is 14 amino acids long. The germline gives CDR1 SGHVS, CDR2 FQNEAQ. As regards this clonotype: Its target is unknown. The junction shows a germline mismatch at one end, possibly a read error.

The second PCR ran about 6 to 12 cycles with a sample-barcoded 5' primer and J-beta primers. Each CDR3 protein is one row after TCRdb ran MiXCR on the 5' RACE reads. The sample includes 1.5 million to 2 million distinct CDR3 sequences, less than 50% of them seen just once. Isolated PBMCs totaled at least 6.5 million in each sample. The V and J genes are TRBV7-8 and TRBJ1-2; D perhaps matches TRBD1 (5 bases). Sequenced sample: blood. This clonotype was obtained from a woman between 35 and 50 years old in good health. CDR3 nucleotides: TGTGTCAGCAGCGTAGCGCAGCAGGGCAATGGCTACACCTTC. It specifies CVSSVAQQGNGYTF.